These T cell receptor beta chains were read from a single sample in a study of T cell responses to AZD1222 COVID-19 vaccine. The repertoire was sequenced with immunoSEQ multiplex PCR; TCRdb's copy has only in-frame clones and lacks some. The table has under 200,000 clones, around nine tenths seen once. This material consisted of peripheral blood, taken 28 days after the second dose of the MenACWY control vaccine. The receptors here all came from an adult who received the MenACWY meningococcal vaccine as a control. Each CDR3 is given with its conserved first and last residue. The order of the fields is J gene, clone size, D gene, V gene, CDR3 DNA, CDR3 protein. The D gene is left open where the match is weak. Where a row states a size, it is once, few, many or the class of an expanded clone; other rows omit it.

j_call: TRBJ2-5
clone_size: NA
d_call: TRBD2
v_call: TRBV3-1/TRBV3-2
cdr3_nt: TGTGCCGTGTCACGGGGGGGTATAGCAGAGACCCAGTACTTC
cdr3_aa: CAVSRGGIAETQYF

j_call: TRBJ2-7
clone_size: NA
d_call: NA
v_call: TRBV30
cdr3_nt: TGTGCCTGGGGGGAAGGGAGGTACGAGCAGTACTTC
cdr3_aa: CAWGEGRYEQYF

j_call: TRBJ1-1
clone_size: NA
d_call: TRBD1
v_call: TRBV19
cdr3_nt: TGTGCCAGTAGCACCACAGGGGGCACTGAAGCTTTCTTT
cdr3_aa: CASSTTGGTEAFF

j_call: TRBJ2-7
clone_size: NA
d_call: NA
v_call: TRBV9
cdr3_nt: TGTGCCAGCAGCGCCTCTAAGGGGGGATCCTACGAGCAGTACTTC
cdr3_aa: CASSASKGGSYEQYF

j_call: TRBJ2-7
clone_size: NA
d_call: NA
v_call: TRBV27
cdr3_nt: TGTGCCAGCAGTCCGTACGGTGGGGGCGAGCAGTACTTC
cdr3_aa: CASSPYGGGEQYF

j_call: TRBJ1-6
clone_size: NA
d_call: NA
v_call: TRBV5-1
cdr3_nt: TGCGCCAGCAGCTTGTCCCAGGGTTCCTCACCCCTCCACTTT
cdr3_aa: CASSLSQGSSPLHF

j_call: TRBJ2-1
clone_size: NA
d_call: NA
v_call: TRBV9
cdr3_nt: TGTGCCAGCAGCGTAGGGGACTCCTACAATGAGCAGTTCTTC
cdr3_aa: CASSVGDSYNEQFF

j_call: TRBJ2-1
clone_size: NA
d_call: NA
v_call: TRBV7-2
cdr3_nt: TGTGCCAGCAGCTTCGACAGGTCCTACAATGAGCAGTTCTTC
cdr3_aa: CASSFDRSYNEQFF

j_call: TRBJ1-2
clone_size: NA
d_call: NA
v_call: TRBV14
cdr3_nt: TGTGCCAGCAGCCAAGAGTGGGGTTCCACGGATGGCTACACCTTC
cdr3_aa: CASSQEWGSTDGYTF

j_call: TRBJ1-5
clone_size: few
d_call: NA
v_call: TRBV6-5
cdr3_nt: TGTGCCAGCAGAGACGGCTTTAATCAGCCCCAGCATTTT
cdr3_aa: CASRDGFNQPQHF

j_call: TRBJ2-5
clone_size: once
d_call: TRBD2
v_call: TRBV9
cdr3_nt: TGTGCCAGCAGCCCCGGGACTAGCGATAGAGAGACCCAGTACTTC
cdr3_aa: CASSPGTSDRETQYF

j_call: TRBJ2-3
clone_size: NA
d_call: NA
v_call: TRBV6-5
cdr3_nt: TGTGCCAGCAGTTACTCTAAGAACACAGATACGCAGTATTTT
cdr3_aa: CASSYSKNTDTQYF

j_call: TRBJ2-1
clone_size: NA
d_call: TRBD1
v_call: TRBV5-1
cdr3_nt: TGCGCCAGCAGCTGGGGACAGGGGCGGGATGAGCAGTTCTTC
cdr3_aa: CASSWGQGRDEQFF

j_call: TRBJ2-7
clone_size: NA
d_call: NA
v_call: TRBV28
cdr3_nt: TGTGCCAGCAGTTTAGGGCAGGGGAGGACCTACGAGCAGTACTTC
cdr3_aa: CASSLGQGRTYEQYF

j_call: TRBJ1-5
clone_size: NA
d_call: TRBD1
v_call: TRBV19
cdr3_nt: TGTGCCAGTAGACCAACCGGGACAGGACTGCTGGGGCCCCAGCATTTT
cdr3_aa: CASRPTGTGLLGPQHF

j_call: TRBJ1-6
clone_size: NA
d_call: NA
v_call: TRBV7-3
cdr3_nt: TGTGCCAGCAGCTTAACCCCTGGAGTTAATTCACCCCTCCACTTT
cdr3_aa: CASSLTPGVNSPLHF

j_call: TRBJ1-5
clone_size: NA
d_call: NA
v_call: TRBV28
cdr3_nt: TGTGCCAGCAGTGTTCAGGGCCTTAATCAGCCCCAGCATTTT
cdr3_aa: CASSVQGLNQPQHF

j_call: TRBJ1-1
clone_size: NA
d_call: NA
v_call: TRBV6-2/TRBV6-3
cdr3_nt: TGTGCCAGCAGTTACTTGACAGAAAACACTGAAGCTTTCTTT
cdr3_aa: CASSYLTENTEAFF

j_call: TRBJ2-5
clone_size: NA
d_call: NA
v_call: TRBV25-1
cdr3_nt: TGTGCCAGCAGTGAATACGCCGGGGAGACCCAGTACTTC
cdr3_aa: CASSEYAGETQYF

j_call: TRBJ1-5
clone_size: once
d_call: NA
v_call: TRBV18
cdr3_nt: TGTGCCAGCTCAGATCCCTTGGGGGAGCAGCCCCAGCATTTT
cdr3_aa: CASSDPLGEQPQHF

j_call: TRBJ1-1
clone_size: once
d_call: TRBD1
v_call: TRBV28
cdr3_nt: TGTGCCAGCATATACAGGGGTATGAACACTGAAGCTTTCTTT
cdr3_aa: CASIYRGMNTEAFF

j_call: TRBJ2-3
clone_size: NA
d_call: NA
v_call: TRBV29-1
cdr3_nt: TGCAGCGTGGGCGGGATTAGCACAGATACGCAGTATTTT
cdr3_aa: CSVGGISTDTQYF

j_call: TRBJ2-3
clone_size: once
d_call: NA
v_call: TRBV11-1
cdr3_nt: TGTGCCAGCAGCTTAGGGGCGGGGGATACGCAGTATTTT
cdr3_aa: CASSLGAGDTQYF